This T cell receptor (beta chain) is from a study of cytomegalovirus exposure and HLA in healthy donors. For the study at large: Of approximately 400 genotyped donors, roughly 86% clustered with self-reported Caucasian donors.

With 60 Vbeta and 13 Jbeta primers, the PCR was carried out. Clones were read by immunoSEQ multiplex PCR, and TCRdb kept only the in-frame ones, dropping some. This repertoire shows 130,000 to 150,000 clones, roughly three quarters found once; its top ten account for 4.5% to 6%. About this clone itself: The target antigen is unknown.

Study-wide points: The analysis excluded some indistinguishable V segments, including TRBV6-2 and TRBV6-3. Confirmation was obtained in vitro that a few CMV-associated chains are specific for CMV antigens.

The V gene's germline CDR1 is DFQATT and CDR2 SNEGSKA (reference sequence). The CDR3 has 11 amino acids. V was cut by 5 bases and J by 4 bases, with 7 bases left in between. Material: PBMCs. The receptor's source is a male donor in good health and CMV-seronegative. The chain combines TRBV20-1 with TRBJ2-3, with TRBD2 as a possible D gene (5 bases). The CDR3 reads CSAARADTQYF. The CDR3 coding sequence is TGCAGTGCTGCGAGGGCAGATACGCAGTATTTT.